This passage covers 32 T cell receptor beta chains from one sample sequenced in a study of T-cell reconstitution after alpha-beta-depleted transplantation in children. Unique molecular identifiers were incorporated when the TCRbeta library was constructed. TCRdb re-derived calls from the PCR reads in MiXCR, one entry per CDR3 protein. The sample carries around 400,000 distinct CDR3 sequences, roughly 22% recorded once. This material consisted of PBMCs from the stem cell graft donor, taken from the stem cell graft. Source of these receptors: a human donor who donated a stem cell graft to a child with acute myeloid leukemia.

This clonotype has more than one count but fewer than ten. The chain couples TRBV12-3 or TRBV12-4 to TRBJ2-7; 12 nucleotides agree with TRBD1. CDR3 length: 14 residues. V shed 5 bases, J shed 6 bases, and the junction held 5 bases outside the gene matches. The CDR3: CASSPGTGGSEQYF. Written as DNA, the CDR3 is TGTGCCAGCAGTCCCGGGACAGGGGGCTCCGAGCAGTACTTC.

This clonotype was counted between two and nine times. The chain is built from TRBV5-1 and TRBJ2-3; D could derive from TRBD1 or TRBD2 (5 bases each). The V end was cut by 4 bases, the J end by 2 bases, with 14 bases between. Germline values: CDR1 SGHRS, CDR2 YFSETQ. This CDR3 is built from 15 residues. CDR3 loop: CASSTGGGTTDTQYF. CDR3 nucleotides: TGCGCCAGCAGCACCGGTGGGGGAACCACAGATACGCAGTATTTT.

This clonotype showed up just once. CDR3 sequence: CSARDFAGGNTGELFF. As DNA, the CDR3 is TGCAGTGCTAGAGATTTTGCGGGGGGGAACACCGGGGAGCTGTTTTTT. V gene TRBV20-1 combines with J gene TRBJ2-2; TRBD2 matches 8 bases. The trim removed 0 bases at V and 1 base at J, leaving 4 bases unmatched. This CDR3 region has 16 residues. In germline, CDR1 is DFQATT, CDR2 SNEGSKA (reference sequence).

The V and J genes are TRBV5-6 and TRBJ2-1, with 9 bases fitting TRBD2. Trimming took 5 bases from V and 6 from J; bases not matched to a gene: 12. The CDR3 totals 16 residues. The germline V gene has CDR1 SGHDT and CDR2 YYEEEE. The DNA of the CDR3 is TGTGCCAGCAGAGAACTCCAGCGGGAGGTCGGCAATGAGCAGTTCTTC. Its protein is CASRELQREVGNEQFF.

The table lists this clonotype with a few counts. The rearrangement uses TRBV7-8 and TRBJ2-7; 14 bases fit TRBD2. Germline V gene data show CDR1 as SGHVS and CDR2 as FQNEAQ. This CDR3 spans 16 amino acids. The trim removed 1 base at V and 5 bases at J, leaving 4 bases unmatched. CDR3 in amino acids: CASSLVGLAGVDEQYF. The CDR3 DNA follows: TGTGCCAGCAGCTTAGTGGGACTAGCGGGAGTTGACGAGCAGTACTTC.

The genes are TRBV7-2 and TRBJ2-3; D perhaps matches TRBD2 (5 bases). Between the trimmed V and J ends, which lost 3 bases and 3 bases, there was a span of 7 bases. Germline V gene sequence: CDR1 SGHTA, CDR2 FQGNSA. The CDR3 is 13 amino acids. The CDR3: CASSFRRTDTQYF. CDR3 bases: TGTGCCAGCAGCTTTCGGAGGACAGATACGCAGTATTTT.

This clonotype was counted only a few times. The V gene is TRBV29-1, the J gene TRBJ2-2; 14 bases line up with TRBD2. V was pared by 7 bases and J by 4 bases, with 11 bases of the junction left unmatched. This CDR3 comprises 17 residues. Germline V lookup: CDR1 SQVTM, CDR2 ANQGSEA. The CDR3 sequence is CSARLAGGPLGTGELFF. CDR3 bases: TGCAGCGCCCGACTAGCGGGAGGGCCTCTGGGCACCGGGGAGCTGTTTTTT.

This clonotype was found a few times. The chain combines TRBV15 with TRBJ2-7, with D possibly being TRBD1 (5 bases). Per germline, CDR1 LNHNV and CDR2 YYDKDF (reference sequence). This CDR3 spans 15 amino acids. The V end was cut by 0 bases, the J end by 5 bases, with 14 bases between. CDR3 region: CATSRDWQGGDEQYF. The CDR3 DNA reads as TGTGCCACCAGCAGAGATTGGCAGGGTGGAGACGAGCAGTACTTC.

V usage is TRBV10-3 and J usage is TRBJ2-3; D may be TRBD2 (5 bases). The CDR3 consists of 15 residues. CDR1 ENHRY and CDR2 SYGVKD come from the germline V gene. V lost 4 bases and J 0 bases, leaving 11 bases between the germline ends. Here the CDR3 DNA reads TGTGCCATCAGTGGCGGTAGCGCAAGCACAGATACGCAGTATTTT. The encoded protein is CAISGGSASTDTQYF.

This clonotype was recorded a few times. This chain links TRBV10-3 with TRBJ2-7, with 9 bases aligning to TRBD1. Per the germline V gene, CDR1 is ENHRY and CDR2 is SYGVKD. The CDR3 extends over 17 amino acids. The V gene end was trimmed by 0 bases and the J gene end by 3 bases; junction bases not matched to a gene: 9. This CDR3 reads CAISESGPGQGNYEQYF. In DNA form, the CDR3 reads TGTGCCATCAGTGAGTCGGGCCCGGGACAGGGTAACTACGAGCAGTACTTC.

This clonotype was seen at least ten times. This chain uses TRBV12-3 or TRBV12-4 with TRBJ2-1; tentatively, D is TRBD1 (5 bases). V lost 7 bases to trimming and J lost 9 bases, with 13 bases between them. The CDR3 runs 12 residues. The CDR3 nucleotides read TGTGCCAGCAACCTAGACAGTTTTGAGCAGTTCTTC. As protein: CASNLDSFEQFF.

This clonotype was counted ten times or more. This chain links TRBV29-1 with TRBJ2-7; no clear D gene. The CDR3 sequence is 11 residues long. Deletions cut 6 bases from V and 7 bases from J, with 13 bases between. Germline lookup yields CDR1 SQVTM and CDR2 ANQGSEA. The CDR3 sequence: CSVTAGLEQYF. DNA for the CDR3: TGCAGCGTCACGGCAGGCCTTGAGCAGTACTTC.

This clonotype showed up many times. V is TRBV5-1 and J is TRBJ2-3; D call uncertain. Germline V gene data show CDR1 as SGHRS and CDR2 as YFSETQ. The CDR3 has 14 residues. V gave up 7 bases and J gave up 4 bases, with 16 bases separating them. This chain's CDR3 is CASAILNEADTQYF. CDR3 DNA sequence: TGCGCCAGCGCCATCCTCAACGAGGCAGATACGCAGTATTTT.

The CDR3: CASSPLGVFDEQYF. The CDR3 DNA is TGTGCCAGCAGCCCCCTCGGGGTATTCGACGAGCAGTACTTC. The chain recombines TRBV6-2 or TRBV6-3 with TRBJ2-7; D perhaps matches TRBD2 (5 bases). This CDR3 comprises 14 residues. Germline CDR1 is MNHEY and CDR2 is SVGEGT. V gave up 6 bases and J gave up 5 bases, with 17 bases separating them.

The chain links TRBV27 to TRBJ2-1; D may be TRBD2 (6 bases). This CDR3 region has 15 residues. Germline V gene data show CDR1 as MNHEY and CDR2 as SMNVEV (reference sequence). Trimming pared 0 bases from V and 2 bases from J, leaving 8 bases between. The DNA of the CDR3 is TGTGCCAGCAGTTTATCCGGGACTCCCTACAATGAGCAGTTCTTC. It translates to CASSLSGTPYNEQFF.

V usage is TRBV12-3 or TRBV12-4 and J usage is TRBJ2-1; TRBD2 agrees at 7 bases. V lost 6 bases, J lost 9 bases, and 11 bases stayed unmatched. The CDR3 extends over 14 amino acids. The CDR3 loop reads CASRLSGISAEQFF. DNA of the CDR3: TGTGCCAGCAGGCTCAGCGGGATCTCAGCTGAGCAGTTCTTC.

This chain joins TRBV2 and TRBJ2-1; 9 bases line up with TRBD2. CDR3 length: 14 residues. The germline gives CDR1 SNHLY, CDR2 FYNNEI. J gave up 3 bases and V 8 bases, and 5 bases lay outside the gene matches. CDR3 nucleotide sequence: TGTGCCAGCGGACTAGCGTCGAACTACAATGAGCAGTTCTTC. Translated, it gives CASGLASNYNEQFF.

The chain is built from TRBV25-1 and TRBJ2-5; 7 positions agree with TRBD2. This CDR3 region has 17 residues. Germline values: CDR1 MGHDK, CDR2 SYGVNS. V shed 1 base and J 0 bases; nucleotides not matched to a gene: 8. The CDR3 coding sequence is TGTGCCAGCAGTGAATCTAAGTCTAGCGGTCACCAAGAGACCCAGTACTTC. This sequence encodes CASSESKSSGHQETQYF.

This clonotype was seen a handful of times. J is TRBJ2-1 and V is TRBV5-1, with TRBD2 identical over 9 bases. The CDR3 spans 16 residues. The germline CDR1 and CDR2 sequences are SGHRS and YFSETQ. The junction had 10 bases not matched to a gene; V was cut back by 4 bases and J by 5 bases. The CDR3 DNA follows: TGCGCCAGCAGCCTAATAGCGGGAGTTAGGAACAATGAGCAGTTCTTC. Translation: CASSLIAGVRNNEQFF.

This rearrangement joins TRBV20-1 to TRBJ2-1; TRBD2 aligns across 9 bases. This CDR3 is 18 amino acids long. The junction had 12 bases not matched to a gene; V was cut back by 0 bases and J by 3 bases. CDR1 and CDR2 (germline): DFQATT, SNEGSKA (reference sequence). CDR3: CSARDPLGLAGYYNEQFF. The DNA for the CDR3 is TGCAGTGCTAGAGATCCTCTCGGGCTAGCGGGATACTACAATGAGCAGTTCTTC.

This clonotype came up many times. CDR3 amino acids: CSVEGRSGEFSGNTIYF. The CDR3 DNA reads as TGCAGCGTTGAAGGTCGTTCGGGAGAATTCTCTGGAAACACCATATATTTT. This chain connects TRBV29-1 to TRBJ1-3; no clear D gene. This CDR3 region has 17 residues. The V and J ends lost 1 base and 0 bases respectively, with 16 bases between them. The germline gives CDR1 SQVTM, CDR2 ANQGSEA.

This clonotype showed up just a few times. The chain is built from TRBV6-5 and TRBJ1-2; TRBD1 is a possible D gene (6 bases). This CDR3 has 15 amino acids. Per the germline V gene, CDR1 is MNHEY and CDR2 is SVGAGI. V shed 0 bases and J shed 4 bases, with 12 bases lying between them. DNA for the CDR3: TGTGCCAGCAGTTACTCCCGCAGGGGAAGCTATGGCTACACCTTC. Translating gives CASSYSRRGSYGYTF.

This clonotype was seen at least ten times. The genes are TRBV10-3 and TRBJ1-6; TRBD1 is a possible D gene (5 bases). Germline V gives CDR1 ENHRY, CDR2 SYGVKD. The CDR3 spans 16 residues. V was pared by 10 bases and J by 3 bases, with 19 bases between. In DNA, the CDR3 is TGTGCCACCACGCCCCAGGGAGGCAACTATAATTCACCCCTCCACTTT. Translated, it gives CATTPQGGNYNSPLHF.

The table lists this clonotype with many counts. This chain links TRBV25-1 with TRBJ2-3; 9 bases line up with TRBD2. Germline V gene sequence: CDR1 MGHDK, CDR2 SYGVNS. This CDR3 comprises 17 residues. With 1 base clipped from V and 4 bases from J, the junction kept 9 bases outside the gene matches. The CDR3 spells CASSEFGNSGSPDTQYF. Here the CDR3 DNA reads TGTGCCAGCAGTGAATTTGGGAATAGCGGGAGTCCAGATACGCAGTATTTT.

V is TRBV24-1 and J is TRBJ1-4, with a tentative D call TRBD1 (5 bases). The CDR3 totals 15 residues. Germline V gene sequence: CDR1 KGHDR, CDR2 SFDVKD. Trimming removed 1 base from V and 7 bases from J, with 12 bases in between. CDR3 loop: CATSDFDREGEKLFF. As DNA, the CDR3 is TGTGCCACCAGTGATTTCGACAGAGAGGGTGAAAAACTGTTTTTT.

This clonotype was counted at least ten times. The chain carries TRBV20-1 and TRBJ2-7, with unresolved D. The CDR3 covers 13 residues. V dropped 3 bases and J dropped 3 bases, with 12 bases sitting between them. Germline V gene data show CDR1 as DFQATT and CDR2 as SNEGSKA (reference sequence). The CDR3 DNA reads TGCAGTGCTAGTAATGGGCCGGTCTACGAGCAGTACTTC. This gives the protein CSASNGPVYEQYF.

The V call is TRBV29-1, the J call TRBJ2-4; no definite D call. Germline CDR1 is SQVTM and CDR2 is ANQGSEA. This CDR3 region has 11 residues. V shed 2 bases and J shed 7 bases, with 6 bases lying between them. In nucleotides, the CDR3 is TGCAGCGTTGAACGGGCGAACATTCAGTACTTC. Translated, it gives CSVERANIQYF.

This clonotype was seen at least ten times. V gene TRBV11-2 combines with J gene TRBJ2-3; D not resolved. CDR3 length: 14 amino acids. Germline CDR1 is SGHAT and CDR2 is FQNNGV. Between the trimmed V and J ends, which lost 1 base and 10 bases, there was a span of 15 bases. CDR3 protein: CASSLGSRLDPQYF. The CDR3 nucleotides read TGTGCCAGCAGCTTAGGGTCCCGTCTCGATCCGCAGTATTTT.

This chain links TRBV2 with TRBJ2-7; a possible D gene is TRBD1 (6 bases). V lost 8 bases to trimming and J lost 6 bases, with 20 bases between them. This CDR3 region has 14 residues. From germline, CDR1 is SNHLY and CDR2 FYNNEI. The DNA of the CDR3 is TGTGCCAGCCAAATAGGTACAGGGCAAGGCGAGCAGTACTTC. This codes for CASQIGTGQGEQYF.

This clonotype was seen a few times. V is TRBV25-1 and J is TRBJ2-7, with D possibly being TRBD1 or TRBD2 (6 bases each). The CDR3 covers 14 residues. In germline, CDR1 is MGHDK, CDR2 SYGVNS. Trimming took 5 bases from V and 2 from J, leaving 13 bases between them. The CDR3 DNA reads as TGTGCCAGCAGTACTTGGGGGGCCACCTACGAGCAGTACTTC. Translating gives CASSTWGATYEQYF.

In this sample, this clonotype turned up many times. This chain connects TRBV6-5 to TRBJ1-2; D is possibly TRBD1 (6 bases). In germline, CDR1 is MNHEY, CDR2 SVGAGI. The CDR3 runs to 14 residues. Trimming removed 2 bases from V and 4 bases from J, with 11 bases in between. The DNA for the CDR3 is TGTGCCAGCAGTTACGGGCGACAGGCCTATGGCTACACCTTC. This gives the protein CASSYGRQAYGYTF.

This chain joins TRBV20-1 and TRBJ2-7; a possible D gene is TRBD1 (6 bases). Trimming left V 5 bases short and J 3 bases short, with 17 bases between. Germline-derived CDR1 and CDR2 are DFQATT and SNEGSKA (reference sequence). This CDR3 contains 14 residues. CDR3 bases: TGCAGTGCTGCACGTCTGATGGACAGCTACGAGCAGTACTTC. It translates to CSAARLMDSYEQYF.